Below, 26 T cell receptor beta chains from the same sample are listed, as sequenced in a study of Graves' ophthalmopathy and Graves' hyperthyroidism. CDR3 regions of TCR beta were amplified from RNA transcripts. An opening RT-PCR round employed HTBI primers and preceded a second-round multiplex PCR. TCRdb reprocessed the multiplex PCR reads via MiXCR and lists one record per CDR3 protein. The sample records 200,000 to 250,000 distinct CDR3 sequences, approximately 21% being singletons. Material for sequencing was peripheral blood. Receptors originate from a woman between 45 and 65 years old with Graves' ophthalmopathy.

The chain employs TRBV7-2 and TRBJ1-6, with D perhaps matching TRBD1 (5 bases). V was pared by 1 base and J by 10 bases, with 14 bases between. The CDR3 length is 15 residues. Per germline, CDR1 SGHTA and CDR2 FQGNSA. The CDR3 bases are TGTGCCAGCAGCTTAGGGGGGGGGACTTCCTCACCCCTCCACTTT. This translates into CASSLGGGTSSPLHF.

This clonotype was seen at least ten times. This chain joins TRBV29-1 and TRBJ2-7; TRBD2 matches at 10 bases. Germline CDR1 SQVTM, CDR2 ANQGSEA. The CDR3 is 15 amino acids. V gave up 7 bases and J gave up 2 bases; unmatched junction bases: 11. In nucleotides, the CDR3 is TGCAGCGCCCGGGCGGGGACTAGCGTCACCTACGAGCAGTACTTC. This sequence encodes CSARAGTSVTYEQYF.

The J gene is TRBJ1-5, the V gene TRBV12-3 or TRBV12-4; 12 bases are a match to TRBD1. V shed 7 bases, J shed 7 bases, and the junction held 8 bases outside the gene matches. CDR3 length: 15 amino acids. The CDR3 DNA is TGTGCCAGCACCCCCGGGACAGGGGGCGGCCAGCCCCAGCATTTT. It codes for CASTPGTGGGQPQHF.

This clonotype was seen many times. This sequence joins TRBV24-1 and TRBJ1-2, with 7 bases aligning to TRBD1. The CDR3 runs 14 residues. CDR1 KGHDR and CDR2 SFDVKD come from the germline V gene. With 3 bases clipped from V and 8 bases from J, the junction kept 8 bases outside the gene matches. CDR3 region: CATSDLRQGGGYTF. CDR3 DNA: TGTGCCACCAGTGATCTAAGACAGGGAGGCGGCTACACCTTC.

This clonotype was observed at least ten times. This rearrangement joins TRBV7-8 to TRBJ1-1; D call uncertain. The CDR3 totals 12 residues. Trimming removed 6 bases at V and 8 bases at J, with 13 bases between. The germline V gene encodes CDR1 SGHVS and CDR2 FQNEAQ. CDR3 residues: CASSRHLREAFF. CDR3 sequence (DNA): TGTGCCAGCAGTCGCCATCTGAGGGAAGCTTTCTTT.

This clonotype has at least ten counts. J is TRBJ2-4 and V is TRBV2; unclear D gene. The V and J ends lost 1 base and 2 bases respectively, with 12 bases between them. The CDR3 consists of 16 residues. Germline values: CDR1 SNHLY, CDR2 FYNNEI. CDR3 sequence (DNA): TGTGCCAGCAGTGAAGAGTTGGTTGGGTCCAAAAACATTCAGTACTTC. This translates into CASSEELVGSKNIQYF.

This clonotype was observed at least ten times. The chain links TRBV6-1 to TRBJ1-1; no clear D. The CDR3 runs to 13 residues. The V end was cut by 1 base, the J end by 5 bases, with 8 bases between. CDR1 MNHNS and CDR2 SASEGT come from the germline V gene. In DNA, the CDR3 is TGTGCCAGCAGTGAAGTCAAGAGTACTGAAGCTTTCTTT. It specifies CASSEVKSTEAFF.

The chain recombines TRBV20-1 with TRBJ2-5; the match to TRBD1 covers 8 bases. The CDR3 is made up of 15 amino acids. Germline lookup yields CDR1 DFQATT and CDR2 SNEGSKA (reference sequence). V dropped 6 bases and J dropped 0; count of bases not matched to a gene: 9. The CDR3 here is CSAVSRDRYQETQYF. The CDR3 coding sequence is TGCAGTGCAGTCTCCCGGGACAGGTACCAAGAGACCCAGTACTTC.

This clonotype appeared many times. A much larger clone differs from this one at a single base, so this may be a read error. The chain joins TRBV6-2 or TRBV6-3 to TRBJ2-5; TRBD2 might be the D (6 bases). Germline CDR1 reads MNHEY; CDR2 reads SVGEGT. The ends were cut back, 5 bases at V and 5 bases at J, with 21 bases in the middle. The CDR3 loop spans 16 amino acids. The CDR3 sequence is CASSHGFGTGEETQYF. The CDR3 nucleotides are TGTGCCAGCAGTCACGGATTCGGAACGGGAGAGGAGACCCAGTACTTC.

This clonotype was recorded many times. The CDR3 bases are TGTGCCACCAGTGAGGGTAGACAGGGGGCAATGACTGAAGCTTTCTTT. Residues: CATSEGRQGAMTEAFF. This chain links TRBV24-1 with TRBJ1-1, with 10 nucleotides matching TRBD1. Germline loops: CDR1 KGHDR, CDR2 SFDVKD. CDR3 length equals 16 residues. The V gene end was trimmed by 4 bases and the J gene end by 5 bases; junction bases not matched to a gene: 9.

This clonotype was counted many times. The chain is built from TRBV20-1 and TRBJ1-2; D uncertain. Germline CDR1 DFQATT, CDR2 SNEGSKA (reference sequence). The CDR3 covers 13 residues. The V gene lost 6 bases and the J gene lost 0 bases, with 11 bases spanning the gap. The CDR3: CSASGPTNYGYTF. The CDR3 DNA reads as TGCAGTGCGAGCGGACCAACTAACTATGGCTACACCTTC.

This clonotype was detected ten times or more. J is TRBJ1-5 and V is TRBV6-1; 10 bases align to TRBD1. This CDR3 contains 14 residues. From germline, CDR1 is MNHNS and CDR2 SASEGT. Trimming took 6 bases from V and 6 from J; bases not matched to a gene: 5. CDR3 nucleotide sequence: TGTGCCAGCAGGCAAGGGACAGGGGTTCAGCCCCAGCATTTT. Translation: CASRQGTGVQPQHF.

The table lists this clonotype with a few counts. The CDR3 loop reads CASRESALSPLHF. In nucleotides, the CDR3 is TGTGCCAGCAGAGAATCGGCCCTTTCACCCCTCCACTTT. This chain joins TRBV6-2 or TRBV6-3 and TRBJ1-6; no firm D call. This CDR3 spans 13 amino acids. CDR1 and CDR2 (germline): MNHEY, SVGEGT. V was shortened by 6 bases and J by 9 bases, with 12 bases between the two germline ends.

V and J are TRBV24-1 and TRBJ2-7; D is undetermined. This CDR3 contains 11 residues. Germline CDR1 reads KGHDR; CDR2 reads SFDVKD. Trimming left V 5 bases short and J 7 bases short, with 8 bases between. The CDR3 nucleotides are TGTGCCACCAGTGTAGGGCAAGAGCAGTACTTC. Protein product: CATSVGQEQYF.

This clonotype has more than one count but fewer than ten. The chain joins TRBV4-2 to TRBJ2-1; D is unclear. Germline CDR1 reads LGHNA; CDR2 reads YNFKEQ. Trimming stripped 5 bases from V and 2 bases from J, with 10 bases between. CDR3 length equals 14 residues. The CDR3 DNA is TGTGCCAGCAGCGACGGACCAACCTACAATGAGCAGTTCTTC. Translated, it gives CASSDGPTYNEQFF.

In this sample, this clonotype turned up many times. This sequence joins TRBV28 and TRBJ2-7; TRBD1 agrees at 12 bases. The J segment lost 7 bases and the V segment lost 3 bases, leaving 7 bases of the junction unmatched. CDR3 size: 15 residues. Germline loops: CDR1 MDHEN, CDR2 SYDVKM. In DNA, the CDR3 is TGTGCCAGCAGTTTTGTTGGGACAGGGGGCGGGGAGCAGTACTTC. It yields the protein CASSFVGTGGGEQYF.

Ten or more counts support this clonotype. A junction boundary mismatches the germline segment, possibly from a read error. The rearrangement uses TRBV7-7 and TRBJ2-2; no reliable D call. Germline CDR1 SSHAT, CDR2 FNYEAQ (reference sequence). The CDR3 consists of 12 residues. The CDR3 is CASSLFHGELFF. CDR3 DNA sequence: TGTGCTAGCAGCTTATTTCACGGGGAGCTGTTTTTT.

This clonotype was seen repeatedly, ten times or more. The V call is TRBV28, the J call TRBJ1-3; possibly TRBD1 for D (5 bases). CDR1 is MDHEN and CDR2 is SYDVKM in the germline V gene. There are 17 residues in the CDR3. V was cut by 10 bases and J by 0 bases, with 22 bases left in between. CDR3 in amino acids: CANQFGGTAFSGNTIYF. The CDR3 bases are TGTGCCAACCAATTTGGGGGGACCGCTTTCTCTGGAAACACCATATATTTT.

Many counts were recorded for this clonotype. The CDR3 DNA reads as TGTGCCAGCTCACCACCCAGGGCAAATAATTCACCCCTCCACTTT. Encoded protein: CASSPPRANNSPLHF. The chain carries TRBV18 and TRBJ1-6, with D perhaps TRBD1 (5 bases). V was trimmed by 0 bases and J by 5 bases, leaving 8 bases between them. CDR1 and CDR2 (germline): KGHSH, LQKENI. This CDR3 is 15 amino acids long.

Many counts were recorded for this clonotype. The V gene is TRBV4-1, the J gene TRBJ2-7; the D gene could be TRBD1 or TRBD2 (6 bases each). V lost 6 bases and J lost 6, with 12 bases in between. This CDR3 has 12 amino acids. The germline V gene encodes CDR1 MGHRA and CDR2 YSYEKL. The chain's CDR3 is CASRGGSGEQYF. As DNA, the CDR3 is TGCGCCAGCAGGGGGGGCTCGGGCGAGCAGTACTTC.

The chain couples TRBV5-1 to TRBJ2-7, with 9 bases fitting TRBD2. CDR3 length equals 16 residues. The V gene end was trimmed by 0 bases and the J gene end by 0 bases; junction bases not matched to a gene: 4. Germline V CDR1 and CDR2: SGHRS, YFSETQ. CDR3 amino acids: CASSLAASGISYEQYF. The CDR3 nucleotides read TGCGCCAGCAGCTTGGCGGCTAGCGGGATCTCCTACGAGCAGTACTTC. Drawing the rest from reference TRBV5-1 and TRBJ2-7, the complete variable domain is KAGVTQTPRYLIKTRGQQVTLSCSPISGHRSVSWYQQTPGQGLQFLFEYFSETQRNKGNFPGRFSGRQFSNSRSEMNVSTLELGDSALYLCASSLAASGISYEQYFGPGTRLTVT.

A few counts support this clonotype. This chain joins TRBV5-1 and TRBJ2-5, with 8 bases matching TRBD1. This CDR3 region has 16 residues. V shed 4 bases, J shed 3 bases, and the junction held 11 bases outside the gene matches. Germline loops: CDR1 SGHRS, CDR2 YFSETQ. DNA for the CDR3: TGCGCCAGCAGCAGTGGGACAGGTGGGGGTGAAGAGACCCAGTACTTC. This translates into CASSSGTGGGEETQYF.

This rearrangement joins TRBV6-5 to TRBJ1-1; TRBD1 matches at 9 bases. The trim removed 9 bases at V and 1 base at J, leaving 6 bases unmatched. CDR1 is MNHEY, CDR2 SVGAGI, per germline. The CDR3 spans 14 residues. The CDR3 region is CARVRDRANTEAFF. The CDR3 DNA reads as TGTGCCAGAGTTCGGGACAGGGCGAACACTGAAGCTTTCTTT.

The V call is TRBV12-3 or TRBV12-4, the J call TRBJ1-1; D gene uncertain. The CDR3 has 14 residues. V lost 8 bases and J lost 0, with 13 bases in between. The CDR3 coding sequence is TGTGCCAGCGGCCAGAGACGGGTGAACACTGAAGCTTTCTTT. The encoded protein is CASGQRRVNTEAFF.

The chain uses TRBV5-1 and TRBJ2-5; maybe TRBD1 (6 bases). Trimming cost V 1 base and J 4 bases, with 14 bases left between them. The germline V gene has CDR1 SGHRS and CDR2 YFSETQ. This CDR3 has 15 residues. CDR3 nucleotides: TGCGCCAGCAGCTTGATACAGGGCAAAGGAGAGACCCAGTACTTC. It yields the protein CASSLIQGKGETQYF.

This chain links TRBV6-2 or TRBV6-3 with TRBJ1-2; 8 bases fit TRBD1. After removal of 7 bases from V and 8 bases from J, the junction contained 6 bases not matched to a gene. Germline V lookup: CDR1 MNHEY, CDR2 SVGEGT. The CDR3 contains 12 residues. The CDR3 loop is CASTWTGNGYTF. CDR3 sequence (DNA): TGTGCCAGCACCTGGACAGGGAACGGCTACACCTTC.